This TCR beta chain was documented in a study of neurological immune-mediated disorders. Study-level results: While HTLV-1-associated myelopathy showed the greatest TCR clonal expansion, multiple sclerosis showed the least, falling below healthy controls.

The authors made cDNA by 5'RACE with 10-nucleotide random UMIs. TCRdb redid the calling of the 5' RACE reads with MiXCR, one entry per CDR3 protein. This table has roughly 62,000 distinct CDR3 sequences, more than 9.5% appearing once. This clonotype appeared a few times. Antigen: not known. A total of 2 million PBMCs stored at -80 degrees C provided the unsorted libraries. This sequence was found in a man aged 55 to 69 in good health. Sequencing was performed on PBMCs.

CDR3 DNA sequence: TGCAGTGCTAGTAGGATGGGAGAGCAGTTCTTC. This codes for CSASRMGEQFF. The chain employs TRBV20-1 and TRBJ2-1, with unresolved D. The length of the CDR3 is 11 residues. Trimming took off 3 bases at V and 10 bases at J, with 10 bases between the two ends. CDR1 is DFQATT, CDR2 SNEGSKA, per germline (reference sequence).